Following are 13 T cell receptor beta chains from one sample sequenced in a study of T cell repertoires in cytomegalovirus infection. One entry per CDR3 protein, called by TCRdb with MiXCR from the reads. The table has some 300,000 distinct CDR3 sequences, 15% to 20% seen once. Sequencing was performed on PBMCs. These receptors came from a human donor in good health (CMV status not recorded). Some clones in this sample may be carry-over from other donors' samples.

This clonotype was seen more than once but under ten times. The V gene is TRBV12-3 or TRBV12-4, the J gene TRBJ2-7, with TRBD1 matching 12 bases. The CDR3 is made up of 17 amino acids. J lost 7 bases, V lost 4 bases, and 14 bases had no gene match. For the CDR3, the DNA is TGTGCCAGCAGTTGGGTAACCCCCCGGGACAGGGGGCAAGAGCAGTACTTC. Translating it yields CASSWVTPRDRGQEQYF.

This clonotype was seen a few times. V usage is TRBV4-2 and J usage is TRBJ1-5; D not certain. Germline V gene sequence: CDR1 LGHNA, CDR2 YNFKEQ. V was pared by 4 bases and J by 7 bases, with 11 bases between. This CDR3 is built from 13 residues. CDR3 nucleotide sequence: TGTGCCAGCAGCCCCGACGAGGTGCAGCCCCAGCATTTT. Residues: CASSPDEVQPQHF.

This clonotype was observed many times. J is TRBJ1-2 and V is TRBV7-9, with 9 bases fitting TRBD1. CDR3 size: 16 residues. CDR1 is SEHNR, CDR2 FQNEAQ, per germline (reference sequence). V gave up 1 base and J gave up 7 bases; unmatched junction bases: 10. The CDR3 region is CASSLVRGQGTRGYTF. CDR3 nucleotide sequence: TGTGCCAGCAGCTTAGTTCGGGGACAGGGTACGCGTGGCTACACCTTC.

This clonotype was detected ten times or more. The chain employs TRBV7-2 and TRBJ2-7; weak D call: TRBD2 (7 bases). The ends were cut back, 6 bases at V and 7 bases at J, with 19 bases in the middle. CDR1 is SGHTA, CDR2 FQGNSA, per germline. CDR3 length: 14 residues. As DNA, the CDR3 is TGTGCCAGCAGGTTATGGGGGGGGCCGGAGGAGCAGTACTTC. Translation gives CASRLWGGPEEQYF.

This clonotype has more than one count but fewer than ten. The CDR3 region is CASSGQGQRGYGYTF. The DNA for the CDR3 is TGTGCCAGCAGTGGCCAGGGACAGCGTGGCTATGGCTACACCTTC. The chain has TRBV12-3 or TRBV12-4 and TRBJ1-2, with 7 bases identical to TRBD1. The CDR3 is made up of 15 amino acids. V lost 5 bases and J lost 4; bases outside the gene matches: 10.

This clonotype occurred many times. The chain recombines TRBV7-2 with TRBJ2-3, with D possibly matching TRBD2 (7 bases). The CDR3 contains 16 residues. Trimming took 5 bases from V and 6 from J, leaving 21 bases between them. The germline gives CDR1 SGHTA, CDR2 FQGNSA. CDR3 sequence (DNA): TGTGCCAGCAGCCCCTCTAGGGGGGGGGGGGCGGATACGCAGTATTTT. Its translation is CASSPSRGGGADTQYF.

The chain recombines TRBV24-1 with TRBJ2-5, with D maybe TRBD1 (6 bases). The CDR3 is 16 amino acids. V was cut by 9 bases and J by 3 bases, with 22 bases left in between. CDR1 KGHDR and CDR2 SFDVKD come from the germline V gene. Written as DNA, the CDR3 is TGTGCCACCCTAAATAAGGACAGATCGAGGGAAGAGACCCAGTACTTC. This encodes CATLNKDRSREETQYF.

This clonotype has ten or more counts. The chain uses TRBV6-5 and TRBJ1-5; D may be TRBD1 (6 bases). The CDR3 has 16 amino acids. V lost 0 bases, J lost 2 bases, and 11 bases lay in between. Germline V gives CDR1 MNHEY, CDR2 SVGAGI. CDR3 residues: CASSYSSGGGNQPQHF. The CDR3, as DNA: TGTGCCAGCAGTTACTCGTCCGGGGGCGGCAATCAGCCCCAGCATTTT.

J is TRBJ2-5 and V is TRBV20-1; the match to TRBD2 covers 9 bases. Germline CDR1 reads DFQATT; CDR2 reads SNEGSKA (reference sequence). This CDR3 comprises 13 residues. J was trimmed by 4 bases and V by 6 bases; bases with no gene match: 6. The CDR3 bases are TGCAGTGCCCCCCGCGGGGGGGCAGAGACCCAGTACTTC. Protein sequence: CSAPRGGAETQYF.

This clonotype was seen ten or more times. This chain joins TRBV7-8 and TRBJ2-1, with 10 bases lining up with TRBD2. The ends lost 5 bases at V and 3 bases at J; junction bases unmatched: 10. CDR1 and CDR2 from the germline V gene are SGHVS and FQNEAQ. The CDR3 runs 17 residues. CDR3 residues: CASSESLAGVYYNEQFF. The DNA of the CDR3 is TGTGCCAGCAGCGAGTCCCTAGCGGGGGTGTACTACAATGAGCAGTTCTTC.

In this sample, this clonotype turned up many times. CDR3 sequence (DNA): TGCGCCAGCAGCCTCGGTCGGGATAATTCACCCCTCCACTTT. It yields the protein CASSLGRDNSPLHF. This chain links TRBV5-1 with TRBJ1-6; D call uncertain. The CDR3 covers 14 residues. With 4 bases removed from V and 5 bases from J, the gap between germline ends came to 10 bases. Germline V gene sequence: CDR1 SGHRS, CDR2 YFSETQ.

This clonotype was detected ten times or more. For the CDR3, the DNA is TGTGCCAGCAGTTTAGGGGGCGCGGGGACTCAGCCCCAGCATTTT. Translating it yields CASSLGGAGTQPQHF. V gene TRBV28 combines with J gene TRBJ1-5, with D possibly being TRBD1 (6 bases). The CDR3 sequence is 15 residues long. Trimming cost V 2 bases and J 6 bases, with 14 bases left between them. CDR1 and CDR2 (germline): MDHEN, SYDVKM.

This clonotype was counted between two and nine times. The chain joins TRBV6-1 to TRBJ1-6; D may be TRBD1 (6 bases). The CDR3 contains 18 residues. Germline CDR1 MNHNS, CDR2 SASEGT. V gave up 5 bases and J gave up 12 bases, with 29 bases separating them. For the CDR3, the DNA is TGTGCCAGCAGTTCTTTTAGCGCCAGCCTCCTGAAGGGGGGACCCCTCCACTTT. Protein sequence: CASSSFSASLLKGGPLHF.